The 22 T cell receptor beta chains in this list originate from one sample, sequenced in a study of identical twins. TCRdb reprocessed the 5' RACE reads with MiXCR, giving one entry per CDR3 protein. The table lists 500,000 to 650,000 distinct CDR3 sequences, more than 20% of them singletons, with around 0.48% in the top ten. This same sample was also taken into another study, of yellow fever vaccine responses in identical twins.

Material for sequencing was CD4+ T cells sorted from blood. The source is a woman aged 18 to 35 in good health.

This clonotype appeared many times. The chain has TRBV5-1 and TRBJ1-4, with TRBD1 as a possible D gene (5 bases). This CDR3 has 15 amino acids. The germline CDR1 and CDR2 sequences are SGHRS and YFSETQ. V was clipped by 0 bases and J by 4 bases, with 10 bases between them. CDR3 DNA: TGCGCCAGCAGCTTGGCGACAGATTATAATGAAAAACTGTTTTTT. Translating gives CASSLATDYNEKLFF.

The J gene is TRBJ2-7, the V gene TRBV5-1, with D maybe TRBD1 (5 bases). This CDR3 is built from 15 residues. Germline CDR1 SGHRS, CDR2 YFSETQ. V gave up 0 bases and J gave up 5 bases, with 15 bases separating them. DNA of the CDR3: TGCGCCAGCAGCTTGGGGCCAGGGCAGAGTAACGAGCAGTACTTC. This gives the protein CASSLGPGQSNEQYF.

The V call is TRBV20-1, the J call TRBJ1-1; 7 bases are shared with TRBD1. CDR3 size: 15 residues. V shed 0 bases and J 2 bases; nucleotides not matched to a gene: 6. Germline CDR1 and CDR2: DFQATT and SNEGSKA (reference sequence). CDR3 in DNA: TGCAGTGCTAGAGACCTCAGGGGGTTTAACACTGAAGCTTTCTTT. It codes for CSARDLRGFNTEAFF.

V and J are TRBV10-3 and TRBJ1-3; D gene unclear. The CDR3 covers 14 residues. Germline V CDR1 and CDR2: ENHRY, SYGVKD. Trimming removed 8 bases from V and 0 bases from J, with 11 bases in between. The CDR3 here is CAISGTVSGNTIYF. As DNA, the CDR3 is TGTGCCATCTCCGGTACAGTCTCTGGAAACACCATATATTTT.

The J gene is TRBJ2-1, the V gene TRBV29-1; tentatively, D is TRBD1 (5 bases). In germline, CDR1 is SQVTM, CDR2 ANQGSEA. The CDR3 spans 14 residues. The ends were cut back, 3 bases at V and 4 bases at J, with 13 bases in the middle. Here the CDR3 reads CSVDQRGYYNEQFF. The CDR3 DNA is TGCAGCGTTGATCAAAGGGGCTATTACAATGAGCAGTTCTTC.

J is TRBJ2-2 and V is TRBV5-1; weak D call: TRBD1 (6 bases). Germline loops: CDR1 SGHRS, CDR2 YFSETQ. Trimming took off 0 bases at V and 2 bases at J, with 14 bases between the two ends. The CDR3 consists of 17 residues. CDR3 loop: CASSLVQYRVNTGELFF. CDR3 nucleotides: TGCGCCAGCAGCTTGGTCCAGTACAGGGTAAACACCGGGGAGCTGTTTTTT.

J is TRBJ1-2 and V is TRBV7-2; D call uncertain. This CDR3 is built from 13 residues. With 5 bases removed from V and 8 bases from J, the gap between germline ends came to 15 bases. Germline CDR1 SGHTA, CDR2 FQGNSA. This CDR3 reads CASSPPAGRGYTF. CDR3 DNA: TGTGCCAGCAGCCCTCCAGCCGGTCGGGGCTACACCTTC. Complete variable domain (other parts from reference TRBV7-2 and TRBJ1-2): GAGVSQSPSNKVTEKGKDVELRCDPISGHTALYWYRQSLGQGLEFLIYFQGNSAPDKSGLPSDRFSAERTGGSVSTLTIQRTQQEDSAVYLCASSPPAGRGYTFGSGTRLTVV.

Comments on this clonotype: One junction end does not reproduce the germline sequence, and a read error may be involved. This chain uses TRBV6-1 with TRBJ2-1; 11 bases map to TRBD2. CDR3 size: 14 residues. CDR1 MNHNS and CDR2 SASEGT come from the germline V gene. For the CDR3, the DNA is TGTGCCAGCCGTGAGACTAGCGGGATGTATGAGCAGTTCTTC. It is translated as CASRETSGMYEQFF.

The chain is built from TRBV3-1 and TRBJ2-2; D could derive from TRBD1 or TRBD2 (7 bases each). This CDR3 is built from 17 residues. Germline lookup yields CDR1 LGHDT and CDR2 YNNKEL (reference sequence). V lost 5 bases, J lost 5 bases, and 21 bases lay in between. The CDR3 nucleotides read TGTGCCAGCAGCAACACAATGGGAGGGGGCTTGACCGGGGAGCTGTTTTTT. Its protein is CASSNTMGGGLTGELFF.

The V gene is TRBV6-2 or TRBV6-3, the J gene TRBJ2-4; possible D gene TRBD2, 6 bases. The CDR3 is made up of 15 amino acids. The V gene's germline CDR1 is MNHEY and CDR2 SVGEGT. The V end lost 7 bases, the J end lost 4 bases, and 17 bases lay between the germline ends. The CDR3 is CASTRGEASKNIQYF. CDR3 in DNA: TGTGCCAGCACCCGTGGGGAGGCCTCAAAAAACATTCAGTACTTC.

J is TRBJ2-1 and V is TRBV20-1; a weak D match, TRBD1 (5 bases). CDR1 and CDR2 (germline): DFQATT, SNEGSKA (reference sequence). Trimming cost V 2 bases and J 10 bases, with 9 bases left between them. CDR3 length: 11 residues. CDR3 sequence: CSARTQGEQFF. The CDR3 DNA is TGCAGTGCTAGAACCCAGGGAGAGCAGTTCTTC.

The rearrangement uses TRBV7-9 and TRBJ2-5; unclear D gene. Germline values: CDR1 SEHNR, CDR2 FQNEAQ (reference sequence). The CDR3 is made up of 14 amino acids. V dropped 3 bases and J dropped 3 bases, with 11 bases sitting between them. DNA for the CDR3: TGTGCCAGCAGCTTCCGGCCAGGAAAAGAGACCCAGTACTTC. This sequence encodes CASSFRPGKETQYF. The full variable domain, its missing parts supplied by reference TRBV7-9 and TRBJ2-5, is DTGVSQNPRHKITKRGQNVTFRCDPISEHNRLYWYRQTLGQGPEFLTYFQNEAQLEKSRLLSDRFSAERPKGSFSTLEIQRTEQGDSAMYLCASSFRPGKETQYFGPGTRLLVL.

The chain's CDR3 is CASRASWAEDTEAFF. DNA of the CDR3: TGTGCCAGCAGGGCATCGTGGGCGGAGGACACTGAAGCTTTCTTT. The chain is built from TRBV2 and TRBJ1-1, with D unclear. V lost 6 bases and J lost 3, with 17 bases in between. The CDR3 is 15 amino acids. CDR1 is SNHLY, CDR2 FYNNEI, per germline.

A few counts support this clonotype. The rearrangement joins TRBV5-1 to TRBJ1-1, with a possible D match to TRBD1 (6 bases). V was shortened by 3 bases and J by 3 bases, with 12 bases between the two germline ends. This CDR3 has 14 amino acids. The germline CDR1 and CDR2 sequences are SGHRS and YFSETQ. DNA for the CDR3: TGCGCCAGCAGCTGGAACAGGGCGGACACTGAAGCTTTCTTT. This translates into CASSWNRADTEAFF.

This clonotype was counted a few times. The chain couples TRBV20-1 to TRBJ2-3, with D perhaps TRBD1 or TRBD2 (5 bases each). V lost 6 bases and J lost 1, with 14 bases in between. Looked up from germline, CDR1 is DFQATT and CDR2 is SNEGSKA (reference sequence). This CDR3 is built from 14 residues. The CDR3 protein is CSASPVGGTDTQYF. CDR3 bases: TGCAGTGCGAGTCCCGTGGGGGGCACAGATACGCAGTATTTT.

The CDR3 here is CSVELGGWGYGYTF. The CDR3 DNA reads as TGCAGCGTTGAACTCGGGGGCTGGGGCTATGGCTACACCTTC. This chain uses TRBV29-1 with TRBJ1-2; D perhaps matches TRBD1 (6 bases). The V gene lost 2 bases and the J gene lost 4 bases, with 14 bases spanning the gap. The CDR3 has 14 amino acids. The germline V gene encodes CDR1 SQVTM and CDR2 ANQGSEA.

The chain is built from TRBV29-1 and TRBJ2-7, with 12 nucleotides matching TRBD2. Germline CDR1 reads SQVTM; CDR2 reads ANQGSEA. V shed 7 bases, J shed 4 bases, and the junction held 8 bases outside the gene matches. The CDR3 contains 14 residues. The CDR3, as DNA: TGCAGCGCTTCGACTAGCGGGAGATCTTACGAGCAGTACTTC. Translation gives CSASTSGRSYEQYF.

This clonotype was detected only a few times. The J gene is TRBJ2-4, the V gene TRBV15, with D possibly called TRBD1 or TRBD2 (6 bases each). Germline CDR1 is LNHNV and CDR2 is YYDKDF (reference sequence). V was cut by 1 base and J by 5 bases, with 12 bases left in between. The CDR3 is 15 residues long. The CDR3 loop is CATSRALAGENIQYF. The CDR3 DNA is TGTGCCACCAGCAGAGCACTAGCAGGGGAAAACATTCAGTACTTC.

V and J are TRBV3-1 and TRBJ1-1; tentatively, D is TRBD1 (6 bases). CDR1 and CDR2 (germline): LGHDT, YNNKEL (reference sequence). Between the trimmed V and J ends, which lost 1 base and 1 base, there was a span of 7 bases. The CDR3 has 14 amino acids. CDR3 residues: CASSQGDTNTEAFF. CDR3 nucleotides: TGTGCCAGCAGCCAAGGGGACACGAACACTGAAGCTTTCTTT.

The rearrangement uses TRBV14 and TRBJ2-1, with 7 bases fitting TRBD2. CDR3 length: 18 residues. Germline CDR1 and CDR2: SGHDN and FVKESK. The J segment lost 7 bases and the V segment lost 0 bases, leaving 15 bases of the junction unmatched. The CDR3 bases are TGTGCCAGCAGCCAAGAGATCCTCGGGGGGAAGGTTTGGAATGAGCAGTTCTTC. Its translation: CASSQEILGGKVWNEQFF.

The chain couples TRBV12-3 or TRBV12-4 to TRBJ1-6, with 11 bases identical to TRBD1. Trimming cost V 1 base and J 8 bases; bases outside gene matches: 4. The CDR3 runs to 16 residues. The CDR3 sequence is CASSLGTGGWDSPLHF. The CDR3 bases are TGTGCCAGCAGTTTAGGGACAGGGGGCTGGGATTCACCCCTCCACTTT.

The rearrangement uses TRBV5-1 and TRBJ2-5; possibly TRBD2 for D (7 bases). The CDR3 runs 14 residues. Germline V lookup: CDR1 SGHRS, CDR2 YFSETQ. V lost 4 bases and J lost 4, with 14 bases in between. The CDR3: CASSITGGPETQYF. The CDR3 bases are TGCGCCAGCAGCATTACGGGGGGCCCAGAGACCCAGTACTTC.